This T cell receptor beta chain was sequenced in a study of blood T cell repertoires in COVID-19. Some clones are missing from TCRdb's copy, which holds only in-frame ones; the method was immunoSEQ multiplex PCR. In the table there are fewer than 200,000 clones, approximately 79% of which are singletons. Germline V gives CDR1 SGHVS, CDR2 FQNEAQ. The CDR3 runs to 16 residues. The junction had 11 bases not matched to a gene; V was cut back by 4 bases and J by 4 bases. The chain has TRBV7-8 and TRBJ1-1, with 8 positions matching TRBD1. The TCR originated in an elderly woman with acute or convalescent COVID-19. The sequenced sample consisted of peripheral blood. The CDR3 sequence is CASSSGAPGTGTEAFF. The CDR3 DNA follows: TGTGCCAGCAGCTCGGGGGCGCCTGGGACAGGCACTGAAGCTTTCTTT.